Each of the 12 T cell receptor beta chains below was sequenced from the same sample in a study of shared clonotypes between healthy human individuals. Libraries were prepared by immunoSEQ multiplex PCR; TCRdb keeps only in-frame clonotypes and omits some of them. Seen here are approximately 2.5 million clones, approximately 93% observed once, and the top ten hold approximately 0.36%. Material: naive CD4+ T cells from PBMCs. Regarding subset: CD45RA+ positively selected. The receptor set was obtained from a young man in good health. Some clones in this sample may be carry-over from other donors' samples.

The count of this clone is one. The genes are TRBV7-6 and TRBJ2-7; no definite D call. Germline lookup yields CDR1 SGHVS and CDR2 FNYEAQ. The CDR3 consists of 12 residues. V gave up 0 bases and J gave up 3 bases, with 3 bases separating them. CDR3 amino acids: CASSLANYEQYF. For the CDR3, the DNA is TGTGCCAGCAGCTTAGCGAACTACGAGCAGTACTTC. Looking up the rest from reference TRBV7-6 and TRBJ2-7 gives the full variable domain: GAGVSQSPRYKVTKRGQDVALRCDPISGHVSLYWYRQALGQGPEFLTYFNYEAQQDKSGLPNDRFSAERPEGSISTLTIQRTEQRDSAMYRCASSLANYEQYFGPGTRLTVT.

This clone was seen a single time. The CDR3 DNA follows: TGTGCCAGCAGCGACCCGCCGGGACAGCCCTACGAGCAGTACTTC. It is translated as CASSDPPGQPYEQYF. This chain uses TRBV21-1 with TRBJ2-7; the table's TRBD1 call for D was not verified on the DNA. TRBV21-1 is a listed pseudogene. This CDR3 is built from 15 residues.

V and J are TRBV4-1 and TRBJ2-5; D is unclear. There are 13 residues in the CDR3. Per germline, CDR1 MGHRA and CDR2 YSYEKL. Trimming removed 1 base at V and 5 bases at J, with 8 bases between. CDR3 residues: CASSQGGMETQYF. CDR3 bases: TGCGCCAGCAGCCAAGGGGGAATGGAGACCCAGTACTTC.

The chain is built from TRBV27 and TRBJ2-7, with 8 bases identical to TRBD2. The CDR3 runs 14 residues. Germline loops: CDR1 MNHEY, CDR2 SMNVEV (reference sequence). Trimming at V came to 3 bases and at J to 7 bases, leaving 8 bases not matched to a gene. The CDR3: CASSFPGGPLEQYF. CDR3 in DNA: TGTGCCAGCAGTTTCCCGGGAGGGCCGTTGGAGCAGTACTTC.

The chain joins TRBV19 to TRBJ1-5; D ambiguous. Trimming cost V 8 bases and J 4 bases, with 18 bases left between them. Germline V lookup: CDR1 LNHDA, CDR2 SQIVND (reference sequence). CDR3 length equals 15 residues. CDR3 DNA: TGTGCCAGTTCTAGGGTGGCCCGCGAGAATCAGCCCCAGCATTTT. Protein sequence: CASSRVARENQPQHF.

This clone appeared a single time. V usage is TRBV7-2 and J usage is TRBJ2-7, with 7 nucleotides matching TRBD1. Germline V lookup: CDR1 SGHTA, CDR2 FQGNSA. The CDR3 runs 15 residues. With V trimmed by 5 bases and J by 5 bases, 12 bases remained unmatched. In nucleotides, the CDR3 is TGTGCCAGCAGCCCAGGGGGTCCTACCGCCAACGAGCAGTACTTC. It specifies CASSPGGPTANEQYF.

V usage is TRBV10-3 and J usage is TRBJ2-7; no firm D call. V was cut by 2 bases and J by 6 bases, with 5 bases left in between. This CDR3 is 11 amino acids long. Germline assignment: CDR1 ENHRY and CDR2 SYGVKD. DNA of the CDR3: TGTGCCATCAGTGAGGGCCGCGAGCAGTACTTC. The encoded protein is CAISEGREQYF.

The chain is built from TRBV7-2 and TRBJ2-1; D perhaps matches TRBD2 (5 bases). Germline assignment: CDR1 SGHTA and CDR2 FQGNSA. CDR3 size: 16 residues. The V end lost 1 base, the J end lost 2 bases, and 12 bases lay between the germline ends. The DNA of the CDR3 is TGTGCCAGCAGCTTAGTGTTTGGTAGCGCCTACAATGAGCAGTTCTTC. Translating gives CASSLVFGSAYNEQFF.

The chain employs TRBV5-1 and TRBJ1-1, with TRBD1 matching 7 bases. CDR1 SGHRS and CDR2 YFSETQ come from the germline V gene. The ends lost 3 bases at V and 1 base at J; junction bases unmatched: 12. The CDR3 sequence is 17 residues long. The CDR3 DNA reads TGCGCCAGCAGCTCGGCGCTAATGACAGGGAGGAACACTGAAGCTTTCTTT. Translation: CASSSALMTGRNTEAFF.

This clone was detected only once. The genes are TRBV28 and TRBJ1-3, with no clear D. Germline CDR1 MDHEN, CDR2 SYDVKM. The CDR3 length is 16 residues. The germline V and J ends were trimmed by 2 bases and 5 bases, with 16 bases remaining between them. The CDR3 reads CASSLPGEGIRNTIYF. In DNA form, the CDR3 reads TGTGCCAGCAGTTTACCCGGGGAAGGTATCCGAAACACCATATATTTT.

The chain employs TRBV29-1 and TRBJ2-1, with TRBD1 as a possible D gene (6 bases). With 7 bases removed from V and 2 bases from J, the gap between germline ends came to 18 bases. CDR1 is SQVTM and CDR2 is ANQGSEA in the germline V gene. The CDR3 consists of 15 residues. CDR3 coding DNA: TGCAGCGCCACAAACAGGGTGAACACCTACAATGAGCAGTTCTTC. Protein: CSATNRVNTYNEQFF.

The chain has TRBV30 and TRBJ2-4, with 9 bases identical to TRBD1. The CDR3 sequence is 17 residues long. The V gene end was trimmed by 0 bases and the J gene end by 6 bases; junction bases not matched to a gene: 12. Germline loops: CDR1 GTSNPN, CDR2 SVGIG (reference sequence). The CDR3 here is CAWSVKGQGKSRNIQYF. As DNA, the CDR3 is TGTGCCTGGAGTGTAAAGGGACAGGGCAAATCCAGAAACATTCAGTACTTC.